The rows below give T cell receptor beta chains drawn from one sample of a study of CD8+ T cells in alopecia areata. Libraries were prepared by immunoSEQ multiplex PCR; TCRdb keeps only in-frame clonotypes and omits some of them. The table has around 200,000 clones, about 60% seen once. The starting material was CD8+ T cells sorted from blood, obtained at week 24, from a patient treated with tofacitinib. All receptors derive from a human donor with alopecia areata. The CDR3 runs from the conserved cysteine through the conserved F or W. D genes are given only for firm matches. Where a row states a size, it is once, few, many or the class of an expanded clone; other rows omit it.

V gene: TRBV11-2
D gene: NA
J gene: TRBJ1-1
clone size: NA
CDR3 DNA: TGTGCCAGCAGCGTAACAGGGACGGGCACTGAAGCTTTCTTT
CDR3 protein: CASSVTGTGTEAFF

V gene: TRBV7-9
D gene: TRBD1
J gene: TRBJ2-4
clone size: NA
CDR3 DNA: TGTGCCAGCAGACCCGGACAGGAAAACATTCAGTACTTC
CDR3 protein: CASRPGQENIQYF

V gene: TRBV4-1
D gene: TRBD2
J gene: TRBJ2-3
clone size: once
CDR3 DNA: TGCGCCAGCAGCCCGGGACTAGCGGCCACAGATACGCAGTATTTT
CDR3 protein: CASSPGLAATDTQYF

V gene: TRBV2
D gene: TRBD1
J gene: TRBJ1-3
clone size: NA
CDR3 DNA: TGTGCCAGCAGGGGGGGGACAGGCGGAAACACCATATATTTT
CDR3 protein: CASRGGTGGNTIYF

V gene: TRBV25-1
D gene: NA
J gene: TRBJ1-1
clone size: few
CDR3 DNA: TGTGCCAGCAGTGAATGGGCGATGAACACTGAAGCTTTCTTT
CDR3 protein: CASSEWAMNTEAFF

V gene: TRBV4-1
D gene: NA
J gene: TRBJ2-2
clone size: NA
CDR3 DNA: TGCGCCAGCAGCCAAGCCGGGACGGCGAACACCGGGGAGCTGTTTTTT
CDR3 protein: CASSQAGTANTGELFF

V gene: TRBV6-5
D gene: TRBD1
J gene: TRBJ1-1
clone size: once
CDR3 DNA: TGTGCCAGCTACAGGGGAACCACTGAAGCTTTCTTT
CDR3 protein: CASYRGTTEAFF

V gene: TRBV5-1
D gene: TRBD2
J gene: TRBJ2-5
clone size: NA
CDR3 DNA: TGCGCCAGCAGACCGTCTAGCGGGGGCCAAGAGACCCAGTACTTC
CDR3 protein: CASRPSSGGQETQYF

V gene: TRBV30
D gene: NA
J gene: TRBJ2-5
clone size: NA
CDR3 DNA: TGTGCCTGGAGTGCGGCCCCCGACGCGACAGACCAAGAGACCCAGTACTTC
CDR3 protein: CAWSAAPDATDQETQYF

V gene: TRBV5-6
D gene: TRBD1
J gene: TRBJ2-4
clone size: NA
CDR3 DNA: TGTGCCAGCAGCCTCGGGACAGGGCTAGCCAAAAACATTCAGTACTTC
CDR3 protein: CASSLGTGLAKNIQYF

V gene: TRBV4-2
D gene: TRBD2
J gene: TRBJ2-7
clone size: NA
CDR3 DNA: TGTGCCAGCAGCCACCCACTAGCGGTATTGTACGAGCAGTACTTC
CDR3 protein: CASSHPLAVLYEQYF

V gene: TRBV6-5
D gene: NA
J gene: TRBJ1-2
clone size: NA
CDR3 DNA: TGTGCCAGCAGTTACCGGTTGCCTAACTATGGCTACACCTTC
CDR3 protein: CASSYRLPNYGYTF

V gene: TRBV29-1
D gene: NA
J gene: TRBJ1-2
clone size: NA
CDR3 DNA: TGCAGCGTTGGGGGGCACTTGGAGGGACCGAACTATGGCTACACCTTC
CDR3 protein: CSVGGHLEGPNYGYTF

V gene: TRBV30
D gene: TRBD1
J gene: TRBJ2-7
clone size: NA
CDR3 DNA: TGTGCCCATACAGGGGAAGCCTACGAGCAGTACTTC
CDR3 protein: CAHTGEAYEQYF

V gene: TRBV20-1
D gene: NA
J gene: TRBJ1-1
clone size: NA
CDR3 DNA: TGCAGTTCGGGGAGCAACACTGAAGCTTTCTTT
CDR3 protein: CSSGSNTEAFF

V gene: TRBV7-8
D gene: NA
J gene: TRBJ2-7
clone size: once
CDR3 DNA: TGTGCCAGCAGCTTACGTTTTCGGGGGCAGGACTCCTACGAGCAGTACTTC
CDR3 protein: CASSLRFRGQDSYEQYF

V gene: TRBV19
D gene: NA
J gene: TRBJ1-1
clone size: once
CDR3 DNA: TGTGCCACCAACCAGGGCGCTAATGAAGCTTTCTTT
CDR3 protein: CATNQGANEAFF

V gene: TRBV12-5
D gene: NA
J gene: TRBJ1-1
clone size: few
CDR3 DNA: TGTGCTAGTGTAAATGGGGGTGGTGGCACTGAAGCTTTCTTT
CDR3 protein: CASVNGGGGTEAFF

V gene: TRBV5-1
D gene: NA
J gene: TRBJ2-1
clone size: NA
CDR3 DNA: TGCGCCAGCAGCGCCAGCGGGTCCCAGTTCTTC
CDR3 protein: CASSASGSQFF

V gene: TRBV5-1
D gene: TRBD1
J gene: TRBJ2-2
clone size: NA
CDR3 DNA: TGCGCCAGCAGCTTGGGACGACAGGGATTGATCACCGGGGAGCTGTTTTTT
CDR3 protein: CASSLGRQGLITGELFF

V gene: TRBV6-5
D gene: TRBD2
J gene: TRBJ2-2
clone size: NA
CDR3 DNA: TGTGCCAGCAGCCCCCGGGAGGGCTACAGGGGGGAGCTGTTTTTT
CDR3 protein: CASSPREGYRGELFF

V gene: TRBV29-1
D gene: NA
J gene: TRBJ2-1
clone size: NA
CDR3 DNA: TGCAGCGTGGTACCGGGACACAGAAATGAGCAGTTCTTC
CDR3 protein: CSVVPGHRNEQFF

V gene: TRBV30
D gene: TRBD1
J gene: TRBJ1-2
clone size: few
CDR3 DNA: TGTGCCTGGAGTGTACCCGGGACAGAAGACCCGTATGGCTACACCTTC
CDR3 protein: CAWSVPGTEDPYGYTF

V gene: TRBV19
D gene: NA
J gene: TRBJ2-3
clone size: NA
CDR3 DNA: TGTGCCAGTAGCGATGGCGGGGGCACAGATACGCAGTATTTT
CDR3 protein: CASSDGGGTDTQYF

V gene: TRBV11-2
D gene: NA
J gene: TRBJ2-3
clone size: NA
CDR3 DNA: TGTGCCAGCAGCCCCTCCACAGATACGCAGTATTTT
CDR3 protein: CASSPSTDTQYF

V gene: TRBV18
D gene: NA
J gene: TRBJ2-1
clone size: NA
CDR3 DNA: TGTGCCAGCTTCCTCGATTCGTACAATGAGCAGTTCTTC
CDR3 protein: CASFLDSYNEQFF

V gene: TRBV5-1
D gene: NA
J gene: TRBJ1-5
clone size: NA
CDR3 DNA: TGCGCCAGCAGCTTGGGAGGGGCGCATCAGCCCCAGCATTTT
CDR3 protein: CASSLGGAHQPQHF

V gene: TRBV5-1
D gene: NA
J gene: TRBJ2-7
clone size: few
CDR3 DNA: TGCGCCAGCAGCTTGTATGCGACCTACGAGCAGTACTTC
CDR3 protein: CASSLYATYEQYF